The 17 T cell receptor beta chains in this list originate from one sample, sequenced in a study of T cells in tuberculosis. TCRdb's table, derived via immunoSEQ multiplex PCR, lists solely in-frame clones and lacks some. The sample includes tens of thousands of clones, roughly 96% of them seen just once. Sequenced: PBMCs. Source of these receptors: a donor aged 10 to 29 with latent tuberculosis or without tuberculosis infection.

The V and J genes are TRBV7-3 and TRBJ2-1; D is possibly TRBD2 (6 bases). The V end lost 2 bases, the J end lost 4 bases, and 9 bases lay between the germline ends. Germline CDR1 reads SGHTA; CDR2 reads FQGTGA. The CDR3 spans 14 residues. The CDR3 loop is CASSLGGNYNEQFF. DNA for the CDR3: TGTGCCAGCAGCTTAGGGGGGAATTACAATGAGCAGTTCTTC.

The chain uses TRBV5-4 and TRBJ2-2; 14 positions agree with TRBD2. V trimming: 3 bases; J trimming: 7 bases; junction bases outside the gene matches: 5. The CDR3 runs 16 residues. Germline V lookup: CDR1 SGHNT, CDR2 YYREEE (reference sequence). CDR3 sequence reads: CASSYGLAGGGGELFF. The CDR3 nucleotides are TGTGCCAGCAGCTATGGACTAGCGGGAGGCGGCGGGGAGCTGTTTTTT. The full variable domain, its missing parts supplied by reference TRBV5-4 and TRBJ2-2, is ETGVTQSPTHLIKTRGQQVTLRCSSQSGHNTVSWYQQALGQGPQFIFQYYREEENGRGNFPPRFSGLQFPNYSSELNVNALELDDSALYLCASSYGLAGGGGELFFGEGSRLTVL.

This chain connects TRBV7-2 to TRBJ1-2; no clear D gene. The CDR3 covers 14 residues. Trimming removed 0 bases at V and 2 bases at J, with 7 bases between. Germline CDR1 SGHTA, CDR2 FQGNSA. Written as DNA, the CDR3 is TGTGCCAGCAGCTTAGCGGGCAGCAACTATGGCTACACCTTC. As protein: CASSLAGSNYGYTF. Full variable domain (outside the CDR3, taken from reference TRBV7-2 and TRBJ1-2): GAGVSQSPSNKVTEKGKDVELRCDPISGHTALYWYRQSLGQGLEFLIYFQGNSAPDKSGLPSDRFSAERTGGSVSTLTIQRTQQEDSAVYLCASSLAGSNYGYTFGSGTRLTVV.

The chain links TRBV9 to TRBJ2-2; weak D call: TRBD1 (5 bases). V dropped 3 bases and J dropped 1 base, with 7 bases sitting between them. This CDR3 region has 14 residues. Germline CDR1 reads SGDLS; CDR2 reads YYNGEE. The CDR3 sequence is CASSDRRNTGELFF. Here the CDR3 DNA reads TGTGCCAGCAGCGACAGGAGGAACACCGGGGAGCTGTTTTTT.

The rearrangement uses TRBV18 and TRBJ2-5; weak D call: TRBD1 (5 bases). Germline-derived CDR1 and CDR2 are KGHSH and LQKENI. The CDR3 spans 15 residues. Trimming left V 3 bases short and J 2 bases short, with 13 bases between. DNA of the CDR3: TGTGCCAGCTCACCGGTTGTAGGGGTTCAAGAGACCCAGTACTTC. Translated: CASSPVVGVQETQYF.

The chain combines TRBV6-5 with TRBJ2-7; 8 bases are a match to TRBD2. The CDR3 extends over 16 amino acids. V was clipped by 0 bases and J by 2 bases; unmatched bases: 6. Germline V gene lookup returns CDR1 MNHEY and CDR2 SVGAGI. Here the CDR3 reads CASSYSTGGPPYEQYF. The CDR3 DNA is TGTGCCAGCAGTTACTCGACGGGGGGGCCTCCCTACGAGCAGTACTTC.

The chain couples TRBV5-6 to TRBJ2-5; D gene uncertain. Trimming shortened V by 1 base and J by 4 bases, and 2 bases separated the two germline ends. CDR3 length: 11 amino acids. The V gene's germline CDR1 is SGHDT and CDR2 YYEEEE. The CDR3 nucleotides read TGTGCCAGCAGCTTGCTAGAGACCCAGTACTTC. Translated, it gives CASSLLETQYF.

The V call is TRBV30, the J call TRBJ1-5, with 7 nucleotides matching TRBD1. Looked up from germline, CDR1 is GTSNPN and CDR2 is SVGIG (reference sequence). Trimming cost V 2 bases and J 0 bases; bases outside gene matches: 4. CDR3 length equals 15 residues. CDR3 residues: CAWSPRGTSNQPQHF. CDR3 in DNA: TGTGCCTGGAGTCCCAGGGGGACTAGCAATCAGCCCCAGCATTTT.

V and J are TRBV11-2 and TRBJ1-6; D remains unclear. The V end lost 5 bases, the J end lost 4 bases, and 18 bases lay between the germline ends. The CDR3 is 17 amino acids. Germline V gene lookup returns CDR1 SGHAT and CDR2 FQNNGV. Written as DNA, the CDR3 is TGTGCCAGCAGCCGGGAGCCAGCTCCGGGATATAATTCACCCCTCCACTTT. As protein: CASSREPAPGYNSPLHF.

The rearrangement joins TRBV4-2 to TRBJ1-1; D may be TRBD1 (5 bases). Germline V CDR1 and CDR2: LGHNA, YNFKEQ. The CDR3 contains 16 residues. Trimming cost V 0 bases and J 0 bases, with 11 bases left between them. The CDR3 reads CASSQDYATVNTEAFF. The CDR3 nucleotides are TGTGCCAGCAGCCAAGATTACGCGACAGTGAACACTGAAGCTTTCTTT.

The chain couples TRBV10-1 to TRBJ1-1, with D unresolved. The V gene lost 4 bases and the J gene lost 1 base, with 10 bases spanning the gap. The CDR3 contains 14 residues. The germline V gene encodes CDR1 WNHNN and CDR2 SYGVQD (reference sequence). CDR3 bases: TGCGCCAGCAGTGGAGGCAGAAGGAACACTGAAGCTTTCTTT. It translates to CASSGGRRNTEAFF.

This rearrangement joins TRBV27 to TRBJ1-5; D is perhaps TRBD1 (6 bases). In germline, CDR1 is MNHEY, CDR2 SMNVEV (reference sequence). V was clipped by 7 bases and J by 2 bases, with 15 bases between them. The CDR3 length is 15 residues. The CDR3 bases are TGTGCCAGCACCGCCGGGGGGCCAGGCAATCAGCCCCAGCATTTT. It translates to CASTAGGPGNQPQHF.

This clone was seen just once. The chain is built from TRBV5-4 and TRBJ2-5; 10 positions match TRBD1. This CDR3 is 16 amino acids long. Trimming at V came to 3 bases and at J to 4 bases, leaving 9 bases not matched to a gene. Looked up from germline, CDR1 is SGHNT and CDR2 is YYREEE (reference sequence). CDR3 loop: CASSSRDRGGLETQYF. CDR3 nucleotides: TGTGCCAGCAGCTCCCGGGACAGGGGAGGTTTAGAGACCCAGTACTTC.

The chain couples TRBV4-2 to TRBJ2-3; 7 nucleotides agree with TRBD2. There are 17 residues in the CDR3. J was trimmed by 4 bases and V by 0 bases; bases with no gene match: 10. Germline values: CDR1 LGHNA, CDR2 YNFKEQ. This chain's CDR3 is CASSQEMLREGPDTQYF. The CDR3 DNA sequence: TGTGCCAGCAGCCAAGAGATGTTGAGGGAGGGCCCAGATACGCAGTATTTT.

The gene calls are TRBV6-6 and TRBJ2-7, with 9 bases matching TRBD1. The CDR3 consists of 15 residues. V dropped 6 bases and J dropped 7; count of bases not matched to a gene: 13. The V gene's germline CDR1 is MNHNY and CDR2 SVGAGI (reference sequence). The CDR3 sequence: CASSPGTGYLPEQYF. Written as DNA, the CDR3 is TGTGCCAGCAGCCCCGGGACAGGGTACCTCCCTGAGCAGTACTTC.

The chain recombines TRBV28 with TRBJ2-2; D gene uncertain. Germline loops: CDR1 MDHEN, CDR2 SYDVKM. The length of the CDR3 is 13 residues. Trimming removed 2 bases at V and 11 bases at J, with 12 bases between. CDR3: CASSLELAGELFF. For the CDR3, the DNA is TGTGCCAGCAGTTTAGAGTTGGCAGGAGAGCTGTTTTTT.

The rearrangement joins TRBV9 to TRBJ2-3; 8 bases map to TRBD2. Germline V gene lookup returns CDR1 SGDLS and CDR2 YYNGEE. This CDR3 is built from 16 residues. J lost 5 bases, V lost 2 bases, and 10 bases had no gene match. The CDR3 region has the DNA TGTGCCAGCAGCGTCAACGTCCCGGGACTAGTAGATACGCAGTATTTT. It yields the protein CASSVNVPGLVDTQYF.